Following are 20 T cell receptor beta chains from one sample sequenced in a study of human T cells and chemical hapten exposure. Noted time point: patch test 3, about 24 weeks after DPC sensitization. The treatment: therapeutic diphenylcyclopropenone sensitization with weekly scalp DPC. Unfractionated whole blood served as the source for total RNA extraction. TCRdb analysed the RACE reads with MiXCR anew, one entry per CDR3 protein. Of over 30,000 distinct CDR3 sequences in the sample, around 9.5% are singletons; the top ten hold 20% to 30%. This specimen was whole blood, taken in connection with sensitization to the hapten diphenylcyclopropenone (DPC). The receptors were sampled from a man in his fifties or sixties with alopecia areata. Some clones in this sample may be carry-over from other donors' samples.

This clonotype has at least ten counts. The J gene is TRBJ2-1, the V gene TRBV11-2, with TRBD2 matching 9 bases. The CDR3 sequence is 18 residues long. CDR1 and CDR2 (germline): SGHAT, FQNNGV. Germline trimming cut 0 bases from V and 3 bases from J; bases unmatched to any gene: 9. In DNA form, the CDR3 reads TGTGCCAGCAGCTTAGACTCCCGTGGTAGCGGGAGCTACAATGAGCAGTTCTTC. Its protein product is CASSLDSRGSGSYNEQFF.

This clonotype has more than one count but fewer than ten. The chain links TRBV7-2 to TRBJ1-5, with D possibly being TRBD1 (5 bases). Per germline, CDR1 SGHTA and CDR2 FQGNSA. V lost 5 bases and J 1 base, leaving 18 bases between the germline ends. The CDR3 covers 17 residues. The CDR3 reads CASSPSMGGRSNQPQHF. CDR3 in DNA: TGTGCCAGCAGCCCAAGTATGGGGGGAAGGAGCAATCAGCCCCAGCATTTT.

This rearrangement joins TRBV29-1 to TRBJ2-2, with D perhaps TRBD2 (6 bases). Trimming removed 7 bases at V and 2 bases at J, with 14 bases between. This CDR3 spans 14 amino acids. Germline assignment: CDR1 SQVTM and CDR2 ANQGSEA. In DNA form, the CDR3 reads TGCAGCGGCGCAGGTAGCGGTAACACCGGGGAGCTGTTTTTT. It codes for CSGAGSGNTGELFF.

V is TRBV7-2 and J is TRBJ2-7; weak D call: TRBD2 (6 bases). CDR3 length: 14 amino acids. The germline V gene has CDR1 SGHTA and CDR2 FQGNSA. Between the trimmed V and J ends, which lost 0 bases and 6 bases, there was a span of 12 bases. In nucleotides, the CDR3 is TGTGCCAGCAGCTTAGCTCCTAGCGCTCTCGAGCAGTACTTC. The encoded protein is CASSLAPSALEQYF.

The chain joins TRBV12-5 to TRBJ1-1, with D uncertain. Germline-derived CDR1 and CDR2 are LGHNT and FRNRAP. There are 13 residues in the CDR3. V was cut by 1 base and J by 4 bases, with 7 bases left in between. This CDR3 is CASGLAQITEAFF. The CDR3 bases are TGTGCTAGTGGTTTGGCCCAGATCACTGAAGCTTTCTTT.

This clonotype was picked up many times. The rearrangement uses TRBV29-1 and TRBJ2-3; 10 nucleotides align to TRBD2. CDR1 SQVTM and CDR2 ANQGSEA come from the germline V gene. The CDR3 runs to 14 residues. The V segment lost 5 bases and the J segment 3 bases; nucleotides outside the gene matches: 5. CDR3 DNA: TGCAGCGTTACCGGGACTAGCGAGACAGATACGCAGTATTTT. It encodes CSVTGTSETDTQYF.

This clonotype was seen a handful of times. V is TRBV7-2 and J is TRBJ1-3; 8 positions match TRBD1. This CDR3 comprises 15 residues. The V and J ends lost 2 bases and 1 base, in that order; junction bases with no gene match: 1. Germline loops: CDR1 SGHTA, CDR2 FQGNSA. The CDR3 is CASSLNRGSGNTIYF. The CDR3 DNA sequence: TGTGCCAGCAGCTTAAACAGGGGGTCTGGAAACACCATATATTTT. The full variable domain, with the rest looked up from reference TRBV7-2 and TRBJ1-3, is GAGVSQSPSNKVTEKGKDVELRCDPISGHTALYWYRQSLGQGLEFLIYFQGNSAPDKSGLPSDRFSAERTGGSVSTLTIQRTQQEDSAVYLCASSLNRGSGNTIYFGEGSWLTVV.

This chain connects TRBV6-2 or TRBV6-3 to TRBJ1-6; no reliable D call. The germline V and J ends were trimmed by 0 bases and 0 bases, with 6 bases remaining between them. This CDR3 is 16 amino acids long. The V gene's germline CDR1 is MNHEY and CDR2 SVGEGT. In nucleotides, the CDR3 is TGTGCCAGCAGTTACTCAAGAGGCTCCTATAATTCACCCCTCCACTTT. Amino acids: CASSYSRGSYNSPLHF.

This clonotype was counted many times. The chain joins TRBV5-4 to TRBJ2-3; 8 positions match TRBD1. CDR1 and CDR2 from the germline V gene are SGHNT and YYREEE (reference sequence). The length of the CDR3 is 14 residues. V was clipped by 4 bases and J by 5 bases; unmatched bases: 6. The CDR3 DNA sequence: TGTGCCAGCAGCGCCGGGACAGGAAGAGATACGCAGTATTTT. Translating it yields CASSAGTGRDTQYF.

This chain joins TRBV11-2 and TRBJ2-7; D possibly corresponds to TRBD1 (5 bases). V was cut by 1 base and J by 2 bases, with 9 bases left in between. CDR1 and CDR2 (germline): SGHAT, FQNNGV. The length of the CDR3 is 14 residues. CDR3 sequence reads: CASSLGGRAYEQYF. CDR3 coding DNA: TGTGCCAGCAGCTTAGGAGGCAGGGCCTACGAGCAGTACTTC.

This clonotype has a count of ten or more. The CDR3 region has the DNA TGCAGTGCTAGGGGCGGGGGGAGCACAGATACGCAGTATTTT. Translation: CSARGGGSTDTQYF. The chain uses TRBV20-1 and TRBJ2-3, with 8 nucleotides matching TRBD2. Trimming removed 3 bases from V and 0 bases from J; junction bases left unmatched: 2. Germline V CDR1 and CDR2: DFQATT, SNEGSKA (reference sequence). The CDR3 extends over 14 amino acids.

This clonotype was counted a few times. V usage is TRBV5-1 and J usage is TRBJ2-3; D tentatively fits TRBD1 or TRBD2 (5 bases each). Between the trimmed V and J ends, which lost 4 bases and 0 bases, there was a span of 9 bases. The CDR3 runs to 14 residues. From germline, CDR1 is SGHRS and CDR2 YFSETQ. The DNA of the CDR3 is TGCGCCAGCAGCCCCGGGGCTAGCACAGATACGCAGTATTTT. Translating it yields CASSPGASTDTQYF.

This clonotype appeared a few times. The chain carries TRBV7-3 and TRBJ1-6; perhaps TRBD1 as D (5 bases). In germline, CDR1 is SGHTA, CDR2 FQGTGA. V dropped 5 bases and J dropped 7 bases, with 18 bases sitting between them. CDR3 length: 16 residues. CDR3 loop: CASSPHKDTENSPLHF. CDR3 DNA sequence: TGTGCCAGCAGCCCCCACAAGGACACGGAGAATTCACCCCTCCACTTT.

To note about this clonotype: A much larger clonotype is one base distant, so this may be a read error. Since the CDR3 does not end with the conserved phenylalanine or tryptophan, this likely comes from a read error. J is TRBJ1-1 and V is TRBV28; D is uncertain. The CDR3 sequence is 15 residues long. Germline values: CDR1 MDHEN, CDR2 SYDVKM. Trimming left V 3 bases short and J 0 bases short, with 11 bases between. The DNA for the CDR3 is TGTGCCAGCAGTTTGCAGCGAGAGGTGAACACTGAAGCTTTCTAT. Protein product: CASSLQREVNTEAFY.

There are many counts of this clonotype. The V and J genes are TRBV20-1 and TRBJ2-3; TRBD2 matches at 7 bases. V was clipped by 4 bases and J by 3 bases; unmatched bases: 10. Germline V CDR1 and CDR2: DFQATT, SNEGSKA (reference sequence). The CDR3 length is 15 residues. The CDR3 loop is CSAILGEGRTDTQYF. The CDR3 region has the DNA TGCAGTGCTATTCTTGGGGAGGGGAGAACAGATACGCAGTATTTT.

The CDR3: CASSLSSDPQETQYF. The CDR3 bases are TGTGCCAGCAGCCTCTCTTCAGACCCACAAGAGACCCAGTACTTC. V is TRBV7-9 and J is TRBJ2-5; D is unclear. Per the germline V gene, CDR1 is SEHNR and CDR2 is FQNEAQ (reference sequence). V shed 5 bases and J shed 2 bases, with 15 bases lying between them. CDR3 size: 15 residues.

This chain joins TRBV9 and TRBJ2-7; 7 bases are a match to TRBD2. Germline loops: CDR1 SGDLS, CDR2 YYNGEE. The CDR3 length is 15 residues. With V trimmed by 3 bases and J by 2 bases, 8 bases remained unmatched. This chain's CDR3 is CASSARPGGPYEQYF. CDR3 coding DNA: TGTGCCAGCAGCGCCCGCCCGGGAGGTCCCTACGAGCAGTACTTC.

At least ten counts were recorded for this clonotype. The chain employs TRBV20-1 and TRBJ2-5, with TRBD1 identical over 7 bases. Trimming at V came to 6 bases and at J to 2 bases, leaving 15 bases not matched to a gene. From germline, CDR1 is DFQATT and CDR2 SNEGSKA (reference sequence). This CDR3 has 16 residues. This CDR3 reads CSAAGARDSVQETQYF. DNA for the CDR3: TGCAGTGCCGCCGGCGCCCGGGACAGCGTACAAGAGACCCAGTACTTC.

This clonotype has ten or more counts. The genes are TRBV20-1 and TRBJ2-1; TRBD2 aligns across 9 bases. Germline V lookup: CDR1 DFQATT, CDR2 SNEGSKA (reference sequence). The ends lost 6 bases at V and 5 bases at J; junction bases unmatched: 14. CDR3 length: 16 amino acids. The CDR3 nucleotides read TGCAGTGCCCCCCCAGGCAAGCGGGAGGTACACAATGAGCAGTTCTTC. It encodes CSAPPGKREVHNEQFF.

This clonotype was detected many times. The gene calls are TRBV10-3 and TRBJ1-6, with D possibly TRBD1 on 6 matching bases. CDR1 and CDR2 from the germline V gene are ENHRY and SYGVKD. There are 16 residues in the CDR3. V lost 11 bases, J lost 5 bases, and 22 bases lay in between. The CDR3 protein is CAARGRDTGHNSPLHF. CDR3 nucleotides: TGTGCCGCCCGCGGGAGGGACACAGGGCATAATTCACCCCTCCACTTT.